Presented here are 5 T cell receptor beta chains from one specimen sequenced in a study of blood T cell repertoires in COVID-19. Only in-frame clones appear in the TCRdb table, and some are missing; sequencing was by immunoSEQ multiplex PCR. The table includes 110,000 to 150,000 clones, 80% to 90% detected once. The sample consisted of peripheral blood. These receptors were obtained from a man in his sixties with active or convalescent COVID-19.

CDR3 amino acids: CASSVMNRGKLFF. The CDR3 DNA follows: TGTGCCAGCAGCGTTATGAATAGGGGAAAACTGTTTTTT. The chain joins TRBV9 to TRBJ1-4, with a tentative D call TRBD1 (5 bases). The CDR3 loop spans 13 amino acids. Trimming took off 2 bases at V and 10 bases at J, with 12 bases between the two ends. Germline V lookup: CDR1 SGDLS, CDR2 YYNGEE.

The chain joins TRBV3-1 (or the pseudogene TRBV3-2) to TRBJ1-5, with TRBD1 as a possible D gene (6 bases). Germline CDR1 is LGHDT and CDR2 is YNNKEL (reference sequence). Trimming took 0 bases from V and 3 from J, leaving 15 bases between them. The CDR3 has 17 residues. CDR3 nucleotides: TGTGCCAGCAGCCAAGATCGCACAGGGCTGGACAATCAGCCCCAGCATTTT. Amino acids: CASSQDRTGLDNQPQHF.

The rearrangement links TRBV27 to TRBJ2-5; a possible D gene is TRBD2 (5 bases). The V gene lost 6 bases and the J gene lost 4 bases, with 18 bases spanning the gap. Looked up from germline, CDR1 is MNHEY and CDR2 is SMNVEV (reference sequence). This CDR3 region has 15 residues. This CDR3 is CASRPTTVGRETQYF. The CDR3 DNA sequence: TGTGCCAGCAGACCGACAACTGTGGGGAGAGAGACCCAGTACTTC.

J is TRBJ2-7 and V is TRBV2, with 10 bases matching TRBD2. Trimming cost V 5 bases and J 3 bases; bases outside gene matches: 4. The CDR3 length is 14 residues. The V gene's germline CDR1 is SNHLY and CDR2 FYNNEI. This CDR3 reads CASSLSGGFYEQYF. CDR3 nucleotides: TGTGCCAGCAGTCTTAGCGGGGGGTTCTACGAGCAGTACTTC.

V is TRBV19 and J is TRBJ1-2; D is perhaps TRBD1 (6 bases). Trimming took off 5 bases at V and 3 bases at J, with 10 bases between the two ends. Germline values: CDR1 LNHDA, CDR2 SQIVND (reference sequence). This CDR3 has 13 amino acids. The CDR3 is CASSEQGYYGYTF. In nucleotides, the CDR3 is TGTGCCAGTAGTGAACAGGGCTACTATGGCTACACCTTC.